This TCR beta chain originates from a study of T cells in Graves' hyperthyroidism and ophthalmopathy. General study results and limits: Most thyroid clonotypes that were expanded above 0.001 also turned up in blood.

This clonotype showed up many times. Its antigen is undetermined. RNA transcripts gave rise to amplified TCR beta CDR3 regions. The HTBI set primed first-round TCR CDR3 RT-PCR. MiXCR, applied by TCRdb to the multiplex PCR reads, yields one record per CDR3 protein. The sample lists roughly 290,000 distinct CDR3 sequences; more than 10% were seen once. This clonotype originated in a woman aged 25 to 45 with Graves' hyperthyroidism that later progressed to Graves' ophthalmopathy. Sequencing was carried out using blood.

CDR3 protein: CASSPLRVGGSYNEQFF. CDR3 nucleotide sequence: TGTGCCAGCTCACCTTTAAGGGTAGGGGGATCCTACAATGAGCAGTTCTTC. This rearrangement joins TRBV18 to TRBJ2-1, with D possibly being TRBD1 (6 bases). CDR3 size: 17 residues. With 3 bases removed from V and 1 base from J, the gap between germline ends came to 16 bases. Germline lookup yields CDR1 KGHSH and CDR2 LQKENI.